Sequencing of this T cell receptor beta chain was carried out in a study of blood T cell repertoires in COVID-19. Study summary: The cDNA or gDNA used as material had been derived from T cells, B-cell-depleted T cells, or PBMCs.

How the authors handled the data: Amplification with reference gene primers provided the estimates of nucleated cell counts. The assay was immunoSEQ multiplex PCR, and TCRdb's table has in-frame clones only and misses some. That table furnishes V, J and clone size, whereas the DNA furnished D and trimming. The repertoire has about 230,000 clones, over 65% of them found once; the top ten carry around 2.6%. The V gene lost 1 base and the J gene lost 3 bases, with 9 bases spanning the gap. The germline V gene has CDR1 SGHTA and CDR2 FQGNSA. The CDR3 spans 14 residues. The chain uses TRBV7-2 and TRBJ1-1; D gene unclear. Sequences were obtained from peripheral blood. The sequence was collected from a woman aged 70-85 years with active or convalescent COVID-19. The CDR3 bases are TGTGCCAGCAGCTTAGTAAGCCTGTACACTGAAGCTTTCTTT. It yields the protein CASSLVSLYTEAFF. Complete variable domain (other parts from reference TRBV7-2 and TRBJ1-1): GAGVSQSPSNKVTEKGKDVELRCDPISGHTALYWYRQSLGQGLEFLIYFQGNSAPDKSGLPSDRFSAERTGGSVSTLTIQRTQQEDSAVYLCASSLVSLYTEAFFGQGTRLTVV.